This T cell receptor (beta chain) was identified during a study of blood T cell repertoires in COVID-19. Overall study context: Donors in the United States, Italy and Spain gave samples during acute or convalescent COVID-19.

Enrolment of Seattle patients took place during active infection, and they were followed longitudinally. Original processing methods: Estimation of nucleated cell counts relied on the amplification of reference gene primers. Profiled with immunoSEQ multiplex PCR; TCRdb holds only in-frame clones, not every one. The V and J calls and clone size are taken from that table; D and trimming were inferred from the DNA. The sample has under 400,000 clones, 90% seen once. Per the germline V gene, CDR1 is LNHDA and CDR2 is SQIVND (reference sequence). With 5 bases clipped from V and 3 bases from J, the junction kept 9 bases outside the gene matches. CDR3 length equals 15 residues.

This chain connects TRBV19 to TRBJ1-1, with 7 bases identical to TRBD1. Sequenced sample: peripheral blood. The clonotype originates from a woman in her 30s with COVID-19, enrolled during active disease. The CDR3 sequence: CASSVQGQLDTEAFF. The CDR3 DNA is TGTGCCAGTAGTGTTCAGGGACAGCTTGACACTGAAGCTTTCTTT.